This entry features one T cell receptor beta chain sequence. CDR3 size: 15 residues. J lost 2 bases, V lost 0 bases, and 4 bases had no gene match. The germline CDR1 and CDR2 sequences are SGDLS and YYNGEE. The validation cohort, a group of more than 95 subjects, included the donors and was separate from the approximately 650-subject first cohort. This entry belongs to a study of cytomegalovirus exposure and HLA in healthy donors. Profiling relied on immunoSEQ multiplex PCR, and the TCRdb table lists in-frame clones only, not all of them. The sample lists over 100,000 clones, almost 90% seen once, with about 2% in the top ten.

The TCR comes from a young woman in good health and CMV-seronegative. Specimen: PBMCs. This chain links TRBV9 with TRBJ1-1; 7 nucleotides match TRBD1. CDR3 loop: CASSVAQGINTEAFF. The CDR3 nucleotides read TGTGCCAGCAGCGTAGCACAGGGGATAAACACTGAAGCTTTCTTT.